This T cell receptor (beta chain) was captured by sequencing in a study of shared clonotypes between healthy human individuals. Study results and caveats: Rarefaction analysis demonstrated incomplete sorted-subset sequencing notwithstanding large depth.

V lost 3 bases and J lost 4, with 19 bases in between. The CDR3 is made up of 17 amino acids. Germline V gene data show CDR1 as GTSNPN and CDR2 as SVGIG (reference sequence). An even split of each subset's genomic DNA across several immunoSEQ plates was performed. TCRdb's copy holds only in-frame clones and misses some; the assay was immunoSEQ multiplex PCR. The sample shows fewer than 3 million clones, less than 95% of them seen only once. With regard to this clone: Its antigen is currently unknown.

This chain links TRBV30 with TRBJ2-6; D perhaps matches TRBD2 (6 bases). The receptor was derived from a man aged 18 to 30 in good health. Some clones in this sample may be carry-over from other donors' samples. Sequencing was carried out using naive CD4+ T cells from PBMCs. Subset here: CD45RA+ positively selected. The CDR3 nucleotides are TGTGCCTGGAGCCAAGGGTCGGGACTTAGGGGGGCCAACGTCCTGACTTTC. It encodes CAWSQGSGLRGANVLTF.